A single sample gave rise to the 12 T cell receptor beta chains below, sequenced in a study of shared clonotypes between healthy human individuals. Repertoires were generated with immunoSEQ multiplex PCR, while TCRdb's copy carries only in-frame clones and drops some. The sample yields about 2 million clones, 85% to 95% seen once. The sample comprised naive CD4+ T cells sorted from blood. The subset was: CD45RA+ positively selected. The receptors were sampled from a man aged 18 to 29 in good health.

The rearrangement joins TRBV5-1 to TRBJ2-1, with TRBD1 identical over 8 bases. CDR3 size: 16 residues. Germline CDR1 and CDR2: SGHRS and YFSETQ. V gave up 4 bases and J gave up 4 bases; unmatched junction bases: 10. CDR3 sequence: CASSEPRQGSYNEQFF. The DNA for the CDR3 is TGCGCCAGCAGCGAACCGAGACAGGGGAGTTACAATGAGCAGTTCTTC.

V is TRBV30 and J is TRBJ1-6; the D is unclear. The CDR3 totals 12 residues. V was shortened by 1 base and J by 10 bases, with 8 bases between the two germline ends. The germline V gene encodes CDR1 GTSNPN and CDR2 SVGIG (reference sequence). The CDR3 nucleotides are TGTGCCTGGAGTGACTTCGGATCACCCCTCCACTTT. The encoded protein is CAWSDFGSPLHF.

CDR3 DNA sequence: TGTGCCAGCAGTTACCGGGACAGACAAGAGACCCAGTACTTC. This gives the protein CASSYRDRQETQYF. The chain is built from TRBV27 and TRBJ2-5, with 7 positions matching TRBD1. There are 14 residues in the CDR3. Germline CDR1 and CDR2: MNHEY and SMNVEV (reference sequence). V dropped 4 bases and J dropped 2; count of bases not matched to a gene: 4.

The DNA for the CDR3 is TGTGCCAGCAGCAAAAACGGGGTTAGTGCAGATACGCAGTATTTT. Its translation: CASSKNGVSADTQYF. The chain carries TRBV7-2 and TRBJ2-3, with TRBD2 as a possible D gene (5 bases). V was shortened by 5 bases and J by 4 bases, with 16 bases between the two germline ends. The CDR3 runs 15 residues. The germline V gene encodes CDR1 SGHTA and CDR2 FQGNSA.

Comments on this clone: In the same sample, other DNA sequences code for this CDR3. The chain links TRBV18 to TRBJ2-7, with 9 positions matching TRBD2. The germline gives CDR1 KGHSH, CDR2 LQKENI. The CDR3 sequence is 14 residues long. V trimming: 3 bases; J trimming: 3 bases; junction bases outside the gene matches: 3. Here the CDR3 reads CASSPSGGSYEQYF. The CDR3 DNA is TGTGCCAGCTCACCGAGCGGGGGGAGCTACGAGCAGTACTTC. The whole variable domain, remainder taken from reference TRBV18 and TRBJ2-7, is NAGVMQNPRHLVRRRGQEARLRCSPMKGHSHVYWYRQLPEEGLKFMVYLQKENIIDESGMPKERFSAEFPKEGPSILRIQQVVRGDSAAYFCASSPSGGSYEQYFGPGTRLTVT.

This clone has more than one count but fewer than ten. The chain employs TRBV10-3 and TRBJ1-6, with D unresolved. V was trimmed by 2 bases and J by 6 bases, leaving 5 bases between them. This CDR3 is built from 13 residues. Germline V gene lookup returns CDR1 ENHRY and CDR2 SYGVKD. The CDR3 DNA reads TGTGCCATCAGTGAGATCATTAATTCACCCCTCCACTTT. Translated, it gives CAISEIINSPLHF.

Remarks on this clone: This CDR3 is also generated by other DNA sequences in the sample. The chain recombines TRBV9 with TRBJ1-6, with D unclear. The germline CDR1 and CDR2 sequences are SGDLS and YYNGEE. The CDR3 covers 13 residues. V dropped 0 bases and J dropped 6 bases, with 4 bases sitting between them. As DNA, the CDR3 is TGTGCCAGCAGCGTAGAGGGTAATTCACCCCTCCACTTT. Translation: CASSVEGNSPLHF.

This clone was seen only once. This rearrangement joins TRBV15 to TRBJ2-1; 10 bases fit TRBD2. The ends lost 7 bases at V and 8 bases at J; junction bases unmatched: 11. Germline V lookup: CDR1 LNHNV, CDR2 YYDKDF (reference sequence). CDR3 length: 15 residues. The CDR3 bases are TGTGCCACCACCGATTTTAGCGGGGGGAGGGATGAGCAGTTCTTC. Translating it yields CATTDFSGGRDEQFF. Supplemented by reference TRBV15 and TRBJ2-1, the full variable domain reads DAMVIQNPRYQVTQFGKPVTLSCSQTLNHNVMYWYQQKSSQAPKLLFHYYDKDFNNEADTPDNFQSRRPNTSFCFLDIRSPGLGDTAMYLCATTDFSGGRDEQFFGPGTRLTVL.

The V and J genes are TRBV7-2 and TRBJ2-7, with 7 bases that match TRBD2. Germline CDR1 reads SGHTA; CDR2 reads FQGNSA. Trimming took 2 bases from V and 5 from J; bases not matched to a gene: 15. This CDR3 comprises 17 residues. The CDR3 DNA reads TGTGCCAGCAGCTTATACACCCCCACGGGAGGAGGGAACGAGCAGTACTTC. It encodes CASSLYTPTGGGNEQYF.

Only a few counts were recorded for this clone. This sequence joins TRBV4-3 and TRBJ1-6; D may be TRBD1 (5 bases). The germline V and J ends were trimmed by 1 base and 13 bases, with 8 bases remaining between them. Germline CDR1 is LGHNA and CDR2 is YSLEER. CDR3 length: 12 residues. DNA of the CDR3: TGCGCCAGCAGCCAAGCTTCAGGGCCCCTCCACTTT. Protein: CASSQASGPLHF.

The chain couples TRBV2 to TRBJ1-5; D is possibly TRBD1 (6 bases). CDR1 and CDR2 from the germline V gene are SNHLY and FYNNEI. The CDR3 extends over 13 amino acids. V lost 8 bases to trimming and J lost 4 bases, with 12 bases between them. In DNA form, the CDR3 reads TGTGCCAGCTGCATTAGGGGGAATCAGCCCCAGCATTTT. This gives the protein CASCIRGNQPQHF.

The V call is TRBV15, the J call TRBJ2-5; the D is unclear. The CDR3 covers 14 residues. V gave up 0 bases and J gave up 5 bases, with 10 bases separating them. Germline V gives CDR1 LNHNV, CDR2 YYDKDF (reference sequence). CDR3 nucleotides: TGTGCCACCAGCAGAGAAGGACGCTTGGAGACCCAGTACTTC. Encoded protein: CATSREGRLETQYF.